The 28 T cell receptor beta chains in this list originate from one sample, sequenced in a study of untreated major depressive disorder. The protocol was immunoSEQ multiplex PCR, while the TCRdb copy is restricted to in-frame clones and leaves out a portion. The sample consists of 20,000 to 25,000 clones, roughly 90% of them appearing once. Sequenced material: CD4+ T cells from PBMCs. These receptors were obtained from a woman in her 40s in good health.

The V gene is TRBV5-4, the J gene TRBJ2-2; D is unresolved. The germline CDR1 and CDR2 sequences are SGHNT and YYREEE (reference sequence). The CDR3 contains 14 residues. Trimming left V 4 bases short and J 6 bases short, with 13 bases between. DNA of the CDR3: TGTGCCAGCAGCATACCCCTAAAGGCCGGGGAGCTGTTTTTT. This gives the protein CASSIPLKAGELFF.

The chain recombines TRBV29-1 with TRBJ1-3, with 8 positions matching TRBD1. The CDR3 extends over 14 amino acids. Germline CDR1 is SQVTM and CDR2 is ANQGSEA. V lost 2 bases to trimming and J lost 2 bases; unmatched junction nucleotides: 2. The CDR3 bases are TGCAGCGTTGAAAGGACAGGGACTGGAAACACCATATATTTT. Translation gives CSVERTGTGNTIYF.

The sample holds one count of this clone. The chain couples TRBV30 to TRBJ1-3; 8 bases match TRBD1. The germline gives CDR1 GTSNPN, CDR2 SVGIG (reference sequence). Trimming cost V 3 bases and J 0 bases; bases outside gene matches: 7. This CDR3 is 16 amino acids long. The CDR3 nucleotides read TGTGCCTGGAGCAGGACAGGGACTAGCTCTGGAAACACCATATATTTT. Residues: CAWSRTGTSSGNTIYF.

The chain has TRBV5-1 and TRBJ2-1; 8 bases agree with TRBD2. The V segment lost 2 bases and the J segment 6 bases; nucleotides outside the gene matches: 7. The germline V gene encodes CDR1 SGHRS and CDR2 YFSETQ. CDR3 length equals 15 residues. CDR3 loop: CASSFLGGAFNEQFF. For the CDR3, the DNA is TGCGCCAGCAGCTTCCTCGGGGGGGCCTTCAATGAGCAGTTCTTC.

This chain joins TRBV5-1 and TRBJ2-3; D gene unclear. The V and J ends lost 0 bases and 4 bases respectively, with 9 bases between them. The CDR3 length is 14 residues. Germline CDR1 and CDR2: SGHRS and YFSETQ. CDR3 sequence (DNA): TGCGCCAGCAGCTTGGGGTCAGGCGCAGATACGCAGTATTTT. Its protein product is CASSLGSGADTQYF.

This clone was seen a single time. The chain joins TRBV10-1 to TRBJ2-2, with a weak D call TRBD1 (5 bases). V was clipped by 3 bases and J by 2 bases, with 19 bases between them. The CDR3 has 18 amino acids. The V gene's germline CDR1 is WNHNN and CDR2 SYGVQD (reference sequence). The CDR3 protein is CASSDSCRAKINTGELFF. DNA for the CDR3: TGCGCCAGCAGTGATTCGTGCAGGGCCAAAATTAACACCGGGGAGCTGTTTTTT.

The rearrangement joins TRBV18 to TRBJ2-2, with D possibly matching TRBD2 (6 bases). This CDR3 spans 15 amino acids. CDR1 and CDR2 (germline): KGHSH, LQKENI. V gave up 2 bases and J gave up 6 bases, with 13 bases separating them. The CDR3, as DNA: TGTGCCAGCTCACCAGGAGGGGAAGTCGCCGGGGAGCTGTTTTTT. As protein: CASSPGGEVAGELFF.

For the CDR3, the DNA is TGTGCCAGCTCAGACCAGATCAGCAATTCACCCCTCCACTTT. Encoded protein: CASSDQISNSPLHF. V usage is TRBV18 and J usage is TRBJ1-6; D is undetermined. The CDR3 is 14 amino acids. Germline values: CDR1 KGHSH, CDR2 LQKENI. Trimming pared 5 bases from V and 7 bases from J, leaving 12 bases between.

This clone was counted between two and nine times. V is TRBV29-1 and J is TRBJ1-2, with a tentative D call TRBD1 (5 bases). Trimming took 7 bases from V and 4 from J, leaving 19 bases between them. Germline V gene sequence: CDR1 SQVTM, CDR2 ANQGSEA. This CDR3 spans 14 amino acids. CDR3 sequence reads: CSANPQGGLYGYTF. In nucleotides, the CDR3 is TGCAGCGCCAACCCCCAGGGTGGGCTCTATGGCTACACCTTC.

The CDR3 DNA sequence: TGTGCCAGCACCATAAGAGCGATCCGGGAGCCCCCAGAGACCCAGTACTTC. It specifies CASTIRAIREPPETQYF. This chain links TRBV11-3 with TRBJ2-5, with a possible D match to TRBD2 (6 bases). CDR1 and CDR2 from the germline V gene are SGHNT and YENEEA. The CDR3 covers 17 residues. V lost 7 bases and J lost 4, with 25 bases in between.

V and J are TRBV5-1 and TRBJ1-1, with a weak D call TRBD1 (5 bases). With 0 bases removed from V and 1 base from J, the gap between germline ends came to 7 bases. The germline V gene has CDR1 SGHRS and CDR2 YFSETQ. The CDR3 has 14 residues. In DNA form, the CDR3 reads TGCGCCAGCAGCTTGGGACAGCCGAACACTGAAGCTTTCTTT. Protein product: CASSLGQPNTEAFF.

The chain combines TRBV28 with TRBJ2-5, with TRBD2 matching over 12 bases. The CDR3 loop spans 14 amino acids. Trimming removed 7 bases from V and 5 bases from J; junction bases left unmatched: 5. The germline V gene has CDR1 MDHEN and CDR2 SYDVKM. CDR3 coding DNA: TGTGCCAGCAAGACTAGCGGGGGCTTGGAGACCCAGTACTTC. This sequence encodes CASKTSGGLETQYF.

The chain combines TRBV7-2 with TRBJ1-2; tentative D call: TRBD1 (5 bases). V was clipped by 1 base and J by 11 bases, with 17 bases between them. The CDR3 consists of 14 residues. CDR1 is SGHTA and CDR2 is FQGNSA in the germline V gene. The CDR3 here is CASSLDLGGTGYTF. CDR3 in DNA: TGTGCCAGCAGCTTAGATTTGGGTGGGACTGGGTACACCTTC.

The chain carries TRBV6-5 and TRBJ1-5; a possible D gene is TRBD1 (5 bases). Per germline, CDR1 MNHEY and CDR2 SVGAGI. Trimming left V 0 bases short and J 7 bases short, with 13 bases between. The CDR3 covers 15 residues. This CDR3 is CASSYSARARQPQHF. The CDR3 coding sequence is TGTGCCAGCAGTTACTCGGCCAGGGCAAGACAGCCCCAGCATTTT.

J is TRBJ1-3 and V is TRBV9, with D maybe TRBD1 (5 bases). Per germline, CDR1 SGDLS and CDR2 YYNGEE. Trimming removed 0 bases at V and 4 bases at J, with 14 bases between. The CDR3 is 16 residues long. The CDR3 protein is CASSVGVGEVGNTIYF. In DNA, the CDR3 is TGTGCCAGCAGCGTAGGGGTGGGGGAAGTCGGAAACACCATATATTTT.

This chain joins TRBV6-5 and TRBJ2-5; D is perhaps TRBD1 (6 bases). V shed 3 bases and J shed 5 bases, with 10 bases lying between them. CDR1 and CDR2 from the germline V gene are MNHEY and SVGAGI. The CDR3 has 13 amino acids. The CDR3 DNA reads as TGTGCCAGCAGTTATGGGGGCAGGGAGACCCAGTACTTC. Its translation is CASSYGGRETQYF.

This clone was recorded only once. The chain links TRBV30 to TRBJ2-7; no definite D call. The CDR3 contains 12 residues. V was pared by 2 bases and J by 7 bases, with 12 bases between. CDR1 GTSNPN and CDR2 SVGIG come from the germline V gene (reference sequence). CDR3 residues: CAWSRTLGEQYF. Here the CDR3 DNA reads TGTGCCTGGAGTCGTACCCTTGGAGAGCAGTACTTC.

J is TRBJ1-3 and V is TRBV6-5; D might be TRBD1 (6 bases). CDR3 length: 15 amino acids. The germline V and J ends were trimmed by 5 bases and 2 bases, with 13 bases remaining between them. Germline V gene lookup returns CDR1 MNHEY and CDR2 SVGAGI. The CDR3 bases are TGTGCCAGCAGTAGGACAGTTATACCTGGAAACACCATATATTTT. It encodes CASSRTVIPGNTIYF.

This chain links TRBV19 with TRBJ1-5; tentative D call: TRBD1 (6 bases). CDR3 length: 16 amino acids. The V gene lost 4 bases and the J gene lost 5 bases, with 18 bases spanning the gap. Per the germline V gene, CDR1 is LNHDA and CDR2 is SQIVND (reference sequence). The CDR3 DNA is TGTGCCAGTAGTACCATCTCACAGGGTCAAGATCAGCCCCAGCATTTT. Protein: CASSTISQGQDQPQHF.

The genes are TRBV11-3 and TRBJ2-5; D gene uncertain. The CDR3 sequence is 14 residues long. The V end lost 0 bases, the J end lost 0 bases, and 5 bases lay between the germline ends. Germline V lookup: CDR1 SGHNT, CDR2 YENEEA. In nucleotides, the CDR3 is TGTGCCAGCAGCTTAGACCGGGACCAAGAGACCCAGTACTTC. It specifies CASSLDRDQETQYF. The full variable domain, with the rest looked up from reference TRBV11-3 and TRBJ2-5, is EAGVVQSPRYKIIEKKQPVAFWCNPISGHNTLYWYLQNLGQGPELLIRYENEEAVDDSQLPKDRFSAERLKGVDSTLKIQPAELGDSAVYLCASSLDRDQETQYFGPGTRLLVL.

CDR3 bases: TGCGCCAGCAGCATAACCGCTGGGGGCTACGAGCAGTACTTC. Translated, it gives CASSITAGGYEQYF. The chain combines TRBV5-1 with TRBJ2-7, with D perhaps assigned TRBD1 or TRBD2 (5 bases each). The CDR3 loop spans 14 amino acids. Trimming stripped 4 bases from V and 3 bases from J, with 14 bases between. CDR1 is SGHRS, CDR2 YFSETQ, per germline.

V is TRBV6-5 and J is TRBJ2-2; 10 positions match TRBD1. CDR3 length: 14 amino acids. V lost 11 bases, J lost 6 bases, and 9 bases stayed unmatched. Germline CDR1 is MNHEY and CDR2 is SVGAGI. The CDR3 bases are TGTGCCTCCCTCCGGGACAGGGGTTCCGGGGAGCTGTTTTTT. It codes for CASLRDRGSGELFF.

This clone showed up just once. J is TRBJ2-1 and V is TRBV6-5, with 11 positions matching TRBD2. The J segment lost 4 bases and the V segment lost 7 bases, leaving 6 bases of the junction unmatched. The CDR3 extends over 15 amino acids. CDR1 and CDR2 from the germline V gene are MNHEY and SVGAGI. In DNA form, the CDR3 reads TGTGCCAGCACCCTGGGACTAGCGGCATACAATGAGCAGTTCTTC. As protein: CASTLGLAAYNEQFF.

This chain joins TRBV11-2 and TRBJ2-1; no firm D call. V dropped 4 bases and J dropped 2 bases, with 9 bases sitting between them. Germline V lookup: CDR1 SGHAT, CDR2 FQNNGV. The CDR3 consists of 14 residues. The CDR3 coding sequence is TGTGCCAGCAGCTCCCTACAAGCCTACAATGAGCAGTTCTTC. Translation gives CASSSLQAYNEQFF.

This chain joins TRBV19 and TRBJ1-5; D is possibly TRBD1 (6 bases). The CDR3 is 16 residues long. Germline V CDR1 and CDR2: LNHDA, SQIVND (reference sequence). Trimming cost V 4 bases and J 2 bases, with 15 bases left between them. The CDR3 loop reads CASSTASRGGNQPQHF. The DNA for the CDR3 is TGTGCCAGTAGTACCGCGTCCAGGGGAGGCAATCAGCCCCAGCATTTT.

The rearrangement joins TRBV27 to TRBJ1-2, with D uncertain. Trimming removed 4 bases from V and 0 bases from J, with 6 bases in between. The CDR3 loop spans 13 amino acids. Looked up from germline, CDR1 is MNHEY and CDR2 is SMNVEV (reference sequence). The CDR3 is CASSYSSNYGYTF. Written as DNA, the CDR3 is TGTGCCAGCAGTTATAGCTCTAACTATGGCTACACCTTC.

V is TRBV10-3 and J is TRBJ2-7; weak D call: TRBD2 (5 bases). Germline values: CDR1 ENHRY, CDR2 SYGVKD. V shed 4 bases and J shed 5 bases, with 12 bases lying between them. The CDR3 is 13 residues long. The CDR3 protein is CAISVGSSDEQYF. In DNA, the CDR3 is TGTGCCATCAGTGTAGGCAGTAGCGACGAGCAGTACTTC.

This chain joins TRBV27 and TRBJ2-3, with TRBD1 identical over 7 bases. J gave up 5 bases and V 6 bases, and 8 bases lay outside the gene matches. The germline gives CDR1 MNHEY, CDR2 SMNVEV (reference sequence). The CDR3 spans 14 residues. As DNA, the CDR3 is TGTGCCAGCAGCCCCGACAGGGTTCGAGATACGCAGTATTTT. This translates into CASSPDRVRDTQYF.